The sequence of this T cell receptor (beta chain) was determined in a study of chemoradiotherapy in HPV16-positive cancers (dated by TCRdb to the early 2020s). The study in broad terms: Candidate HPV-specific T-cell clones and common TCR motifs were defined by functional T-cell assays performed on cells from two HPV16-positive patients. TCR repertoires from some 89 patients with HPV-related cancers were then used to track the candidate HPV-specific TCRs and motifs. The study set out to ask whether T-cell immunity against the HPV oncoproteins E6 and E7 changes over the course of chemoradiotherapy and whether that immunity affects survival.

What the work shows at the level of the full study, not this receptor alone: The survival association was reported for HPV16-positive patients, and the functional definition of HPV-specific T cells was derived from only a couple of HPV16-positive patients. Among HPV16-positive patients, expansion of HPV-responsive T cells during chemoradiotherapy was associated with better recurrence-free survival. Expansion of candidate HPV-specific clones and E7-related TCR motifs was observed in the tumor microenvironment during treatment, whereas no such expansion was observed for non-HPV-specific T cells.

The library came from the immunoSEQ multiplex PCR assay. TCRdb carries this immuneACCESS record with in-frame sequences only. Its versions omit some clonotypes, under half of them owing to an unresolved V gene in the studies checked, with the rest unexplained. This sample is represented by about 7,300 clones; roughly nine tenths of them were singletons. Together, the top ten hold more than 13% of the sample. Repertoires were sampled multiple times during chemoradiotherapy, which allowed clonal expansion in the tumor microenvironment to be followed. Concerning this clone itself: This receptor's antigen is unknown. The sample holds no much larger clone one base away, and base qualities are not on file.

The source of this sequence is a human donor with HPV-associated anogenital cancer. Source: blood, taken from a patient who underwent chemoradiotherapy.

DNA sequence: TGCGCCAGCAGCTTGATAACAGACAATGAGCAGTTCTTC. Its translation is CASSLITDNEQFF. The chain was built from TRBV5-1 and TRBJ2-1; no confident D gene assignment can be made. CDR1 SGHRS and CDR2 YFSETQ were looked up in the germline V gene. CDR3 length: 13 amino acids, cysteine to phenylalanine. Just the 39-base CDR3 DNA is kept, in frame starting at base 1. V loses 1 base, J loses 5 bases, and the germline ends lie 7 bases apart.